A single sample gave rise to the 23 T cell receptor beta chains below, sequenced in a study of T cell changes during pregnancy in multiple sclerosis. Assay used: immunoSEQ multiplex PCR; TCRdb lists only in-frame clones, some missing. The sample lists tens of thousands of clones; roughly 90% were seen once. This specimen was peripheral blood, taken in the second trimester of pregnancy. The source is a female donor with multiple sclerosis, enrolled in a pregnancy study.

This chain uses TRBV6-1 with TRBJ2-1; 7 nucleotides line up with TRBD2. V dropped 6 bases and J dropped 7; count of bases not matched to a gene: 3. The germline gives CDR1 MNHNS, CDR2 SASEGT. This CDR3 is built from 12 residues. CDR3 loop: CASRTAGNEQFF. As DNA, the CDR3 is TGTGCCAGCAGGACAGCGGGAAATGAGCAGTTCTTC.

This clone was observed a single time. The chain is built from TRBV4-3 and TRBJ2-7; D unresolved. The germline CDR1 and CDR2 sequences are LGHNA and YSLEER. V was clipped by 1 base and J by 3 bases, with 19 bases between them. The CDR3 has 17 amino acids. Here the CDR3 DNA reads TGCGCCAGCAGCCAAGGAAGCCACTCGGGTAACTACTACGAGCAGTACTTC. It codes for CASSQGSHSGNYYEQYF.

The rearrangement joins TRBV19 to TRBJ2-1; D unclear. This CDR3 region has 12 residues. Between the trimmed V and J ends, which lost 6 bases and 5 bases, there was a span of 8 bases. From germline, CDR1 is LNHDA and CDR2 SQIVND (reference sequence). The CDR3 loop reads CASSITDNEQFF. Written as DNA, the CDR3 is TGTGCCAGTAGCATAACAGACAATGAGCAGTTCTTC.

The chain couples TRBV5-1 to TRBJ1-2; D unclear. Germline loops: CDR1 SGHRS, CDR2 YFSETQ. V was pared by 4 bases and J by 8 bases, with 21 bases between. The CDR3 spans 15 residues. CDR3 DNA: TGCGCCAGCAGCCTGAGACAAGTTCACAACGAGGGCTACACCTTC. Encoded protein: CASSLRQVHNEGYTF.

The chain links TRBV4-1 to TRBJ2-7, with TRBD1 matching over 9 bases. In germline, CDR1 is MGHRA, CDR2 YSYEKL. The CDR3 loop spans 14 amino acids. J was trimmed by 2 bases and V by 6 bases; bases with no gene match: 5. The CDR3 DNA reads TGCGCCAGCAGTCTCGGACAGGGGACCTACGAGCAGTACTTC. Its translation: CASSLGQGTYEQYF.

The chain links TRBV29-1 to TRBJ1-1; TRBD1 aligns across 9 bases. The CDR3 has 12 residues. After removal of 6 bases from V and 4 bases from J, the junction contained 3 bases not matched to a gene. Looked up from germline, CDR1 is SQVTM and CDR2 is ANQGSEA. CDR3 loop: CSVDRGFTEAFF. The CDR3 nucleotides read TGCAGCGTAGACAGGGGGTTCACTGAAGCTTTCTTT.

V and J are TRBV28 and TRBJ1-2; 11 nucleotides agree with TRBD1. V was pared by 5 bases and J by 8 bases, with 7 bases of the junction left unmatched. Germline V gene lookup returns CDR1 MDHEN and CDR2 SYDVKM. This CDR3 is built from 14 residues. CDR3 coding DNA: TGTGCCAGCAGTCTCTCCGGGACAGGGGGAGGCTACACCTTC. Protein: CASSLSGTGGGYTF.

The CDR3 is CASSITGTAEAFF. CDR3 in DNA: TGTGCCAGCAGCATCACAGGGACGGCTGAAGCTTTCTTT. This chain links TRBV7-8 with TRBJ1-1, with D tentatively TRBD1 (6 bases). The CDR3 length is 13 residues. The germline V gene has CDR1 SGHVS and CDR2 FQNEAQ. Trimming shortened V by 5 bases and J by 6 bases, and 13 bases separated the two germline ends.

This rearrangement joins TRBV6-5 to TRBJ2-3; D is uncertain. V lost 2 bases and J lost 2, with 14 bases in between. The CDR3 spans 16 residues. Germline lookup yields CDR1 MNHEY and CDR2 SVGAGI. The CDR3 protein is CASSYGSRYATDTQYF. The CDR3 nucleotides are TGTGCCAGCAGTTACGGTTCTCGGTATGCCACAGATACGCAGTATTTT.

For this clone: At one end, the junction sequence differs from germline, possibly due to a read error. This CDR3 reads CASSLFSGQQETQYF. CDR3 bases: TGTGCTAGCAGCTTATTCAGCGGGCAGCAAGAGACCCAGTACTTC. This sequence joins TRBV7-7 and TRBJ2-5; D perhaps matches TRBD2 (6 bases). The CDR3 extends over 15 amino acids. Germline assignment: CDR1 SSHAT and CDR2 FNYEAQ (reference sequence).

The gene calls are TRBV2 and TRBJ1-6; unclear D gene. The CDR3 runs to 11 residues. The ends were cut back, 4 bases at V and 10 bases at J, with 5 bases in the middle. CDR1 and CDR2 from the germline V gene are SNHLY and FYNNEI. The CDR3 sequence: CASSAVSPLHF. The CDR3 nucleotides are TGTGCCAGCAGTGCTGTCTCACCCCTCCACTTT.

The chain is built from TRBV7-3 and TRBJ1-1; the D gene is possibly TRBD1 (5 bases). The V gene lost 4 bases and the J gene lost 9 bases, with 15 bases spanning the gap. This CDR3 has 13 amino acids. Germline V gene data show CDR1 as SGHTA and CDR2 as FQGTGA. The CDR3 DNA is TGTGCCAGCAGCTCCCCGGGCGGGGGGAAAGCTTTCTTT. This gives the protein CASSSPGGGKAFF.

The chain employs TRBV4-3 and TRBJ1-2; the match to TRBD1 covers 10 bases. The trim removed 0 bases at V and 6 bases at J, leaving 10 bases unmatched. Germline V lookup: CDR1 LGHNA, CDR2 YSLEER. The CDR3 consists of 17 residues. The CDR3 sequence: CASSQESAGQGRDGYTF. In DNA form, the CDR3 reads TGCGCCAGCAGCCAAGAAAGTGCGGGACAGGGGCGAGATGGCTACACCTTC.

This clone was seen only once. This chain uses TRBV2 with TRBJ2-1; 11 nucleotides align to TRBD2. Per germline, CDR1 SNHLY and CDR2 FYNNEI. The CDR3 sequence is 16 residues long. With V trimmed by 2 bases and J by 6 bases, 6 bases remained unmatched. As DNA, the CDR3 is TGTGCCAGCAGTGAAAGCCTTAGCGGGGGGGGCAATGAGCAGTTCTTC. Protein product: CASSESLSGGGNEQFF.

The chain uses TRBV7-9 and TRBJ1-5; D is unresolved. This CDR3 is 12 amino acids long. Germline values: CDR1 SEHNR, CDR2 FQNEAQ (reference sequence). V shed 5 bases and J shed 3 bases, with 5 bases lying between them. The CDR3 region is CASSKYNQPQHF. CDR3 nucleotides: TGTGCCAGCAGCAAATACAATCAGCCCCAGCATTTT.

This chain connects TRBV6-5 to TRBJ2-7; 7 bases are shared with TRBD2. CDR1 and CDR2 from the germline V gene are MNHEY and SVGAGI. The V and J ends lost 2 bases and 2 bases, in that order; junction bases with no gene match: 6. This CDR3 spans 15 amino acids. CDR3: CASSYGEGSTYEQYF. The CDR3 coding sequence is TGTGCCAGCAGTTACGGGGAGGGGAGCACCTACGAGCAGTACTTC.

J is TRBJ1-2 and V is TRBV5-4, with 7 bases fitting TRBD1. CDR1 and CDR2 (germline): SGHNT, YYREEE (reference sequence). The J segment lost 8 bases and the V segment lost 0 bases, leaving 10 bases of the junction unmatched. The CDR3 spans 15 residues. The CDR3 here is CASSLVGQRLTGYTF. The CDR3 bases are TGTGCCAGCAGCTTGGTGGGACAGCGCCTGACAGGCTACACCTTC.

CDR3 in amino acids: CASSFSGGQHVTEAFF. Here the CDR3 DNA reads TGTGCCAGCAGTTTTTCAGGGGGTCAACATGTCACTGAAGCTTTCTTT. The chain employs TRBV6-7 and TRBJ1-1; 7 bases match TRBD1. TRBV6-7 is an open reading frame whose function is uncertain. The length of the CDR3 is 16 residues. After removal of 4 bases from V and 4 bases from J, the junction contained 12 bases not matched to a gene.

The chain joins TRBV7-9 to TRBJ1-6, with D unresolved. Trimming removed 5 bases from V and 0 bases from J, with 11 bases in between. In germline, CDR1 is SEHNR, CDR2 FQNEAQ (reference sequence). CDR3 length: 16 amino acids. CDR3 protein: CASSARLSSYNSPLHF. The CDR3 DNA is TGTGCCAGCAGCGCGCGGTTAAGCTCCTATAATTCACCCCTCCACTTT.

The genes are TRBV27 and TRBJ2-1; 8 bases align to TRBD2. Trimming cost V 3 bases and J 7 bases; bases outside gene matches: 8. In germline, CDR1 is MNHEY, CDR2 SMNVEV (reference sequence). The CDR3 consists of 15 residues. The CDR3 reads CASSFRGGRSNEQFF. In DNA form, the CDR3 reads TGTGCCAGCAGTTTTCGGGGCGGGAGGAGTAATGAGCAGTTCTTC.

This clone was observed once. The chain uses TRBV27 and TRBJ2-3; D might be TRBD2 (5 bases). The CDR3 spans 15 residues. CDR1 is MNHEY, CDR2 SMNVEV, per germline (reference sequence). Trimming took 3 bases from V and 5 from J, leaving 15 bases between them. The CDR3 bases are TGTGCCAGCAGTTTTCTATCGGGGTTTGGAGATACGCAGTATTTT. Residues: CASSFLSGFGDTQYF.

CDR3 in DNA: TGTGCCAGCAGTCACGACTTCTCCTACGAGCAGTACTTC. Translated, it gives CASSHDFSYEQYF. V gene TRBV27 combines with J gene TRBJ2-7; D gene ambiguous. Germline V gene data show CDR1 as MNHEY and CDR2 as SMNVEV (reference sequence). The CDR3 runs to 13 residues. With 5 bases removed from V and 0 bases from J, the gap between germline ends came to 8 bases.

This rearrangement joins TRBV19 to TRBJ1-1, with unresolved D. The CDR3 is 13 residues long. V lost 6 bases and J 0 bases, leaving 8 bases between the germline ends. The germline V gene has CDR1 LNHDA and CDR2 SQIVND (reference sequence). The DNA for the CDR3 is TGTGCCAGTAGCCCCGGGATGAACACTGAAGCTTTCTTT. Translating gives CASSPGMNTEAFF.